This paragraph reports one T cell receptor (beta chain). Germline CDR1 reads MNHEY; CDR2 reads SMNVEV (reference sequence). Trimming left V 4 bases short and J 8 bases short, with 15 bases between. This CDR3 is 14 amino acids long. PCR primers comprised 60 Vbeta and 13 Jbeta primers. Measured with immunoSEQ multiplex PCR; TCRdb has only the in-frame clones, and not every one. The table records some 200,000 clones, around 86% of them present only once. The entry originates in a study of cytomegalovirus exposure and HLA in healthy donors. This sequence joins TRBV27 and TRBJ2-1; D is uncertain. This receptor was taken from a young woman in good health and CMV-seronegative. Material for sequencing was PBMCs. The CDR3 DNA is TGTGCCAGCAGTTCTTGGAGCCTTCGGGATGAGCAGTTCTTC. It translates to CASSSWSLRDEQFF.